This T cell receptor (beta chain) is drawn from a study of OX40 agonist ivuxolimab in advanced cancers. Germline V gene sequence: CDR1 MDHEN, CDR2 SYDVKM. Trimming took 3 bases from V and 10 from J, leaving 13 bases between them. This CDR3 spans 14 amino acids. Sequencing was performed with immunoSEQ multiplex PCR; in TCRdb, only in-frame clones are kept and a portion is missing. The table has tens of thousands of clones, around 89% seen once; the top ten hold under 13%. V is TRBV28 and J is TRBJ1-6, with D hard to call. The sample was CD4+ or CD8+ T cells sorted from blood, taken in a trial of the OX40 agonist ivuxolimab. The sequence was collected from an adult with an advanced solid tumor such as melanoma, head and neck, liver or kidney cancer. In nucleotides, the CDR3 is TGTGCCAGCAGTTTTAGCGGCTTAGGGTCACCCCTCCACTTT. Protein: CASSFSGLGSPLHF.